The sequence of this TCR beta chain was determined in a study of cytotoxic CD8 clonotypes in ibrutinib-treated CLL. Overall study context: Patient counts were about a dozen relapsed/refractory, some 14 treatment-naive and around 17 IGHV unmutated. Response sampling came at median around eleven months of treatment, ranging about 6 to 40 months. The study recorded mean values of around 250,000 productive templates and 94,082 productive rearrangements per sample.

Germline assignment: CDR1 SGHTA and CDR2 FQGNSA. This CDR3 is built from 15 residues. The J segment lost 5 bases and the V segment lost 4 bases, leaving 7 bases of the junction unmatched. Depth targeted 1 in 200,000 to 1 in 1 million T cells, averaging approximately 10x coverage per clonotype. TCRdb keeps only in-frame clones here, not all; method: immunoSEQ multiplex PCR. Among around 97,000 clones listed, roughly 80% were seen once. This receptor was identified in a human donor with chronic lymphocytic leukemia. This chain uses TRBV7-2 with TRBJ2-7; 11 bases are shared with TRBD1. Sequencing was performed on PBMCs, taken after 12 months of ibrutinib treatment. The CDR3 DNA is TGTGCCAGCAGCTCCCGGACAGGGGGCAGGGACGAGCAGTACTTC. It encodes CASSSRTGGRDEQYF. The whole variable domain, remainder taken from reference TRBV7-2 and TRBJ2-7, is GAGVSQSPSNKVTEKGKDVELRCDPISGHTALYWYRQSLGQGLEFLIYFQGNSAPDKSGLPSDRFSAERTGGSVSTLTIQRTQQEDSAVYLCASSSRTGGRDEQYFGPGTRLTVT.